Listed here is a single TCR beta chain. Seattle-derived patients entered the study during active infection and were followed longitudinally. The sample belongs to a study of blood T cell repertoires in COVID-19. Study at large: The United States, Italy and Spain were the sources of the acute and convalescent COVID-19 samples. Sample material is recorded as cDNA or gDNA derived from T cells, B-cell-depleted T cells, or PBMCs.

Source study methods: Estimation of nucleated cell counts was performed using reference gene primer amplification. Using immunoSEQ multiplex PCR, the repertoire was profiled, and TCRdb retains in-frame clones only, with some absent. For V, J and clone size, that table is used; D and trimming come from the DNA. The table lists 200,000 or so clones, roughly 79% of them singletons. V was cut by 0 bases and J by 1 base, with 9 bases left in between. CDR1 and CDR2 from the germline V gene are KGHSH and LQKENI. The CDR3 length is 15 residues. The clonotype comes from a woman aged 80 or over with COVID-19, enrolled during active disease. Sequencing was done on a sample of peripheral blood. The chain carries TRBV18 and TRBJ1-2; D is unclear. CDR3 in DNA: TGTGCCAGCTCACCACCGGCAGGCCATAACTATGGCTACACCTTC. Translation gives CASSPPAGHNYGYTF.